This T cell receptor beta chain was retrieved from a study of T cells in Graves' hyperthyroidism and ophthalmopathy. Study-wide points: Model-based prediction identified ophthalmopathy a median roughly 6.1 months prior to its onset. Most expanded thyroid clonotypes above 0.001 also appeared in blood.

This clonotype was seen only a few times. Antigen unknown. Trimming at V came to 7 bases and at J to 8 bases, leaving 24 bases not matched to a gene. There are 19 residues in the CDR3. CDR1 MNHEY and CDR2 SMNVEV come from the germline V gene (reference sequence). Authors of the study amplified TCR beta CDR3 regions from RNA transcripts. RT-PCR in the first round (using the HTBI primer set) targeted the TCR CDR3. TCRdb re-derived calls from the multiplex PCR reads in MiXCR, one entry per CDR3 protein. The table includes about 400,000 distinct CDR3 sequences, 11% to 15% detected once. Diagnoses were made from clinical symptoms, serum measures (thyroxine and TRAb), thyroid ultrasound and orbital computed tomography.

The genes are TRBV27 and TRBJ2-1; TRBD1 aligns across 9 bases. The TCR comes from a man over 45 with Graves' ophthalmopathy. Sequenced material: blood. The CDR3 DNA reads as TGTGCCAGCAACCAGCTGGGTAGGCCCGGGGGACAGGGTATTCATGAGCAGTTCTTC. It codes for CASNQLGRPGGQGIHEQFF.